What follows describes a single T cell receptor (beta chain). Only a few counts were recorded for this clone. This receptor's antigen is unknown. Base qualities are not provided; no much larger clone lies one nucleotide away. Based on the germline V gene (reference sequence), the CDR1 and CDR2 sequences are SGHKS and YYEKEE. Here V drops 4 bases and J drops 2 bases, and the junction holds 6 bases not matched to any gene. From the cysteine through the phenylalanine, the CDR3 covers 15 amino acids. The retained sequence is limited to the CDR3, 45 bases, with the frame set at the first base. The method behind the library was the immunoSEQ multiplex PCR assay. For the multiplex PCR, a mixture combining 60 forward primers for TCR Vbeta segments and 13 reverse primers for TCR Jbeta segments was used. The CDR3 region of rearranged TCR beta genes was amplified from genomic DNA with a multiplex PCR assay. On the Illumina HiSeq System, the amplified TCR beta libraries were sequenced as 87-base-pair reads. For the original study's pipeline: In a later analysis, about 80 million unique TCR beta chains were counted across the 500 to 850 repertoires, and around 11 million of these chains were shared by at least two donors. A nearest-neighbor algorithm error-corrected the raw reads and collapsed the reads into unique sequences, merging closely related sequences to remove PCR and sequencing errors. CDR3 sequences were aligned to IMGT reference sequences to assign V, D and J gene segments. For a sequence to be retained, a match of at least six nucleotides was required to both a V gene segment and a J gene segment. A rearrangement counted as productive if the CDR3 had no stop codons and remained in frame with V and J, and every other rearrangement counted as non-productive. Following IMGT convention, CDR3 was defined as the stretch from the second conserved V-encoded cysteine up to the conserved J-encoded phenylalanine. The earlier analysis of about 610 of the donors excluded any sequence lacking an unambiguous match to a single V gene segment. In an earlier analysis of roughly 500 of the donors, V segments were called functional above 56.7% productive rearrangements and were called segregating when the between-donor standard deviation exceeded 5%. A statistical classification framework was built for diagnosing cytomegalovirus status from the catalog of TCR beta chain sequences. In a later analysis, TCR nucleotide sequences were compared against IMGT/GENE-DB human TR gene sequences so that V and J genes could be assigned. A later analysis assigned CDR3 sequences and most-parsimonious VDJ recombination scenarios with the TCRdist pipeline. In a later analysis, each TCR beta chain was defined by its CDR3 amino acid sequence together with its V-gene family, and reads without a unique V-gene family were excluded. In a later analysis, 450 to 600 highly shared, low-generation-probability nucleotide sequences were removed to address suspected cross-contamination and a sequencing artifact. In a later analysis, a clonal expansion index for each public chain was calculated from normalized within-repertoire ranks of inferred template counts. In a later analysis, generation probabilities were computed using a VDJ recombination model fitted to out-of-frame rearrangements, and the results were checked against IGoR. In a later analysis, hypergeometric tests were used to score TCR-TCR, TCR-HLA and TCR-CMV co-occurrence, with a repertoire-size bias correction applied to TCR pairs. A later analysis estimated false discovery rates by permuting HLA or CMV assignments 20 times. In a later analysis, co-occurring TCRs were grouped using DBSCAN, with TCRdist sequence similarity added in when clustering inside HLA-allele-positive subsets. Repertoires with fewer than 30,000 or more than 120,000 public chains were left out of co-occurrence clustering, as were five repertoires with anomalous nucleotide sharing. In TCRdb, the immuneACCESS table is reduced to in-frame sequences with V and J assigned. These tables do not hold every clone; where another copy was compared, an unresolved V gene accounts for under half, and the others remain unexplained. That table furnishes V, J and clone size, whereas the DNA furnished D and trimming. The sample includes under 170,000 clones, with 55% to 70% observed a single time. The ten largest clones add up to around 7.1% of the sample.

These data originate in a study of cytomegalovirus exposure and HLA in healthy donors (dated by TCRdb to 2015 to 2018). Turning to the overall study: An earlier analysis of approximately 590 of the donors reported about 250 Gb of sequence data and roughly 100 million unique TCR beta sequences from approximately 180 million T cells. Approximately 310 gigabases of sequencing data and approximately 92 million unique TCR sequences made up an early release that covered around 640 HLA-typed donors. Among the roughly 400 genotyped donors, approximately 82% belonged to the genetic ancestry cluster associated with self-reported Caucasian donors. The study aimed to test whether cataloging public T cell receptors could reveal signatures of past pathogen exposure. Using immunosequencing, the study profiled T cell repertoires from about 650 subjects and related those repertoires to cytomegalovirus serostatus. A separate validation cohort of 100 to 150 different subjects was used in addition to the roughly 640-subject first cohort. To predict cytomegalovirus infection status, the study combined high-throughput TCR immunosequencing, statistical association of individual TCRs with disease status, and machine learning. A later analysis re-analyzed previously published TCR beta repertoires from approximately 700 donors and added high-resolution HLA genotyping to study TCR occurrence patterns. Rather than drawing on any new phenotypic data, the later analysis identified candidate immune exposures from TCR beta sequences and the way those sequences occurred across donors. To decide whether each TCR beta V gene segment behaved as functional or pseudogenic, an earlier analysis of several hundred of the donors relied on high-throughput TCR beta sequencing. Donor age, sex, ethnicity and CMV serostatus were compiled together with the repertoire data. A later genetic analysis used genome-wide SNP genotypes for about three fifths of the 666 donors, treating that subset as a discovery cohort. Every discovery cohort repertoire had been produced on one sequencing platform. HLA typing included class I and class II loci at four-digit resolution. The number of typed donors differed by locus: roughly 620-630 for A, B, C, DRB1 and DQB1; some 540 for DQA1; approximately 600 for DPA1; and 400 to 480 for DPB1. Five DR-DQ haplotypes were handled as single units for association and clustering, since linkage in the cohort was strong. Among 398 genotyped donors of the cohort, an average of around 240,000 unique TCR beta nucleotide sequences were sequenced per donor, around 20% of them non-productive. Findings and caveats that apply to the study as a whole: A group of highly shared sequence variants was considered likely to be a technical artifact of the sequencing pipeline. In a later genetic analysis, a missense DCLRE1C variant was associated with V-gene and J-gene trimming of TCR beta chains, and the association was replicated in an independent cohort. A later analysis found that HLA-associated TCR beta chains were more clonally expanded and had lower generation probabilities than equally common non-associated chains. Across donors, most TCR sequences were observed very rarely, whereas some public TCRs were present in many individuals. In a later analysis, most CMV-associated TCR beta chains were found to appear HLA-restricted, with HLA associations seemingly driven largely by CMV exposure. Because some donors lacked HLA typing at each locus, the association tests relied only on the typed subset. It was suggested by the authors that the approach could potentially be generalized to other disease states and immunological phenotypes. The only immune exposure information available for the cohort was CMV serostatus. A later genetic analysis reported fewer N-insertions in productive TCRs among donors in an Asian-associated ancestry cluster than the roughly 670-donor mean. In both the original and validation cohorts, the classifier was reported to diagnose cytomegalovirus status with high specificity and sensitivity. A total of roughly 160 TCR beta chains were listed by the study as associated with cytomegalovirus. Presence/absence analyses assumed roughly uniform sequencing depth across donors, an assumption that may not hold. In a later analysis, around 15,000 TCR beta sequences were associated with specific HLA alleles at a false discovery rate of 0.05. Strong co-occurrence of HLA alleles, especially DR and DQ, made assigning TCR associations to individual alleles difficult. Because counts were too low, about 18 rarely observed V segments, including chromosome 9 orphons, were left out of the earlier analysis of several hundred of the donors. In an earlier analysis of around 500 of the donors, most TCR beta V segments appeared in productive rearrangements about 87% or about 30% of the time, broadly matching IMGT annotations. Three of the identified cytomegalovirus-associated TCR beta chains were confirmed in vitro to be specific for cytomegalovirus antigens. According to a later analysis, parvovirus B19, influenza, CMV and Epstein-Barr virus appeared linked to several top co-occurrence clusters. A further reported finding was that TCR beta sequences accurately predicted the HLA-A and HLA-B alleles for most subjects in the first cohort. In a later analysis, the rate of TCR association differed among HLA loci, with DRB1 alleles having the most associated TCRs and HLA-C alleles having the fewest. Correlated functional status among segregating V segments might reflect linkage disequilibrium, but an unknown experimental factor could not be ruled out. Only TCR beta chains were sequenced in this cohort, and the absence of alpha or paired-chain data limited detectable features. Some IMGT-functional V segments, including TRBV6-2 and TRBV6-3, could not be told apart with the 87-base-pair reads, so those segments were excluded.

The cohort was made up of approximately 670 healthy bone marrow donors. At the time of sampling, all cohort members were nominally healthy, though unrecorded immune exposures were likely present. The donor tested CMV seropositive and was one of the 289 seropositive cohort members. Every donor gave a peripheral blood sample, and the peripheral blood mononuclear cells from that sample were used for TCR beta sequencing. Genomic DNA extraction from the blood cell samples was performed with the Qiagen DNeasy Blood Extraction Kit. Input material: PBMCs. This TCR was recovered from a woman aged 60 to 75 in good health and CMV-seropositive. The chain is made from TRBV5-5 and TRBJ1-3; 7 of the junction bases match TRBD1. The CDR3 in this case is CASSRYRGTGNTIYF. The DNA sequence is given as TGTGCCAGCAGCAGGTACAGGGGAACTGGAAACACCATATATTTT.